A selection of T cell receptor beta chains follows, all from one sample in a study of identical twins. In TCRdb, the 5' RACE reads were re-called with MiXCR into one record per CDR3 protein. The sample holds about 260,000 distinct CDR3 sequences, around 6.6% seen once. The same specimen was also included in a second study, on yellow fever vaccine responses in identical twins.

The sequenced sample was memory (CD45RO+) T cells sorted from blood. All receptors come from a woman aged 18-29 years in good health. CDR3s include the opening cysteine and the closing phenylalanine or tryptophan. The D gene is left open where the match is weak. Clone size, where shown, is once, few, many, or a class for clones that have expanded.

clone_size	d_call	v_call	cdr3_aa
few	TRBD2	TRBV29-1	CSYGSSGRPPYDTQYF
few	.	TRBV20-1	CSAAPGGNSPLHF
many	TRBD1	TRBV6-1	CASRPGQGTGELFF
few	.	TRBV6-1	CASNLRGGLTGELFF
few	.	TRBV5-5	CASSPIHEQFF
many	.	TRBV24-1	CATREEGVGEQFF
many	TRBD2	TRBV20-1	CSVRGGQETQYF
.	.	TRBV7-9	CASSLGVGRDTQYF
.	TRBD2	TRBV13	CASSPPRGLAGSSYNEQFF
many	TRBD2	TRBV7-3	CASSPRTSGRDTQYF
.	.	TRBV27	CASSLSGGSANYGYTF
.	TRBD2	TRBV2	CASSELGSGGADEQFF
many	.	TRBV5-1	CASSSSTDTQYF
many	TRBD2	TRBV5-1	CASSQWTSGRIPDTQYF
.	TRBD2	TRBV7-3	CASSLRASGGAGELFF
many	.	TRBV29-1	CSVEVVHRLVFYGTDTQYF
many	.	TRBV7-2	CASSSTYEQYF
many	.	TRBV3-1	CASSQRGSRGETQYF
many	.	TRBV10-3	CAISESTQIAKNIQYF
.	.	TRBV2	CASSRTEVTEAFF
few	.	TRBV2	CASNQDGDSSPLHF
.	.	TRBV11-3	CASSLDFRDYTF